This is a list of T cell receptor beta chains from one sample in a study of radiotherapy plus CTLA-4 blockade in lung cancer. Profiled with immunoSEQ multiplex PCR; TCRdb holds only in-frame clones, not every one. The sample lists 45,000 or so clones, about three quarters seen once, with 3.5% to 4% in the top ten. The sequencing here drew on peripheral blood, taken from a patient treated with radiotherapy plus ipilimumab. The origin of the receptors is a human donor with non-small cell lung cancer who had a complete response to radiotherapy plus ipilimumab. The CDR3 runs from the conserved cysteine through the conserved F or W. The order of the fields is J gene, V gene, clone size, D gene, CDR3 protein, CDR3 DNA. D genes are given only for firm matches. The size of a clone is reported for some rows only, either as once, few or many, or as a class for expanded clones.

J: TRBJ2-7; V: TRBV6-5; size: NA; D: NA; CDR3: CASSYLATYEQYF; DNA: TGTGCCAGCAGTTACCTAGCGACCTACGAGCAGTACTTC
J: TRBJ2-1; V: TRBV27; size: NA; D: TRBD2; CDR3: CASSLYSPPQREGRNEQFF; DNA: TGTGCCAGCAGTTTATATTCCCCACCCCAGCGGGAGGGCCGCAATGAGCAGTTCTTC
J: TRBJ2-2; V: TRBV18; size: once; D: TRBD1; CDR3: CASSPRQGVNTGELFF; DNA: TGTGCCAGCTCACCGCGGCAGGGGGTCAACACCGGGGAGCTGTTTTTT
J: TRBJ2-7; V: TRBV7-2; size: few; D: TRBD1; CDR3: CASSLGPGQGLVQYF; DNA: TGTGCCAGCAGCTTAGGGCCGGGACAGGGTCTTGTACAGTACTTC
J: TRBJ2-7; V: TRBV7-2; size: once; D: NA; CDR3: CASSLDPGYEQYF; DNA: TGTGCCAGCAGCTTAGATCCAGGCTACGAGCAGTACTTC
J: TRBJ2-1; V: TRBV10-2; size: NA; D: NA; CDR3: CATSSVEQFF; DNA: TGCGCCACCTCTAGTGTCGAGCAGTTCTTC
J: TRBJ2-3; V: TRBV2; size: once; D: TRBD2; CDR3: CASSEAEREVTDTQYF; DNA: TGTGCCAGCAGTGAAGCTGAGCGGGAGGTAACAGATACGCAGTATTTT
J: TRBJ1-5; V: TRBV4-1; size: NA; D: NA; CDR3: CASSQDTFGGYQPQHF; DNA: TGCGCCAGCAGCCAAGATACTTTCGGGGGTTATCAGCCCCAGCATTTT
J: TRBJ2-5; V: TRBV6-5; size: NA; D: TRBD1; CDR3: CASSGYSQGEETQYF; DNA: TGTGCCAGCAGTGGATATTCACAGGGGGAGGAGACCCAGTACTTC
J: TRBJ2-1; V: TRBV25-1; size: NA; D: NA; CDR3: CASSDYRGYNEQFF; DNA: TGTGCCAGCAGTGACTACCGGGGATACAATGAGCAGTTCTTC
J: TRBJ1-2; V: TRBV28; size: NA; D: NA; CDR3: CASSSPSGRSYTF; DNA: TGTGCCAGCAGTTCCCCCTCAGGTCGGAGCTACACCTTC
J: TRBJ2-2; V: TRBV6-5; size: NA; D: TRBD1; CDR3: CASRTGAQGGELFF; DNA: TGTGCCAGCAGGACAGGGGCGCAGGGCGGGGAGCTGTTTTTT
J: TRBJ1-2; V: TRBV2; size: NA; D: TRBD1; CDR3: CASSWTGREGYTF; DNA: TGTGCCAGCAGTTGGACAGGGAGGGAAGGCTACACCTTC
J: TRBJ2-1; V: TRBV29-1; size: NA; D: NA; CDR3: CSVEDEGREQFF; DNA: TGCAGCGTTGAAGATGAAGGGAGGGAGCAGTTCTTC
J: TRBJ2-3; V: TRBV5-1; size: NA; D: TRBD2; CDR3: CASSGGLAGSRTDTQYF; DNA: TGCGCCAGCTCCGGAGGACTAGCGGGATCTCGCACAGATACGCAGTATTTT
J: TRBJ1-1; V: TRBV7-8; size: NA; D: NA; CDR3: CASSIVQVEAFF; DNA: TGTGCCAGCAGCATAGTACAGGTGGAAGCTTTCTTT
J: TRBJ2-2; V: TRBV4-1; size: NA; D: TRBD2; CDR3: CASSQEALAGAPGELFF; DNA: TGCGCCAGCAGCCAAGAGGCTTTGGCGGGAGCCCCCGGGGAGCTGTTTTTT
J: TRBJ2-7; V: TRBV18; size: NA; D: NA; CDR3: CASFTTGYEQYF; DNA: TGTGCCAGCTTCACCACCGGGTACGAGCAGTACTTC
J: TRBJ2-1; V: TRBV7-8; size: NA; D: TRBD1; CDR3: CASSADRHLNEQFF; DNA: TGTGCCAGCAGCGCGGACAGGCACCTCAATGAGCAGTTCTTC
J: TRBJ2-2; V: TRBV6-5; size: few; D: TRBD1; CDR3: CASSPRDRGSGELFF; DNA: TGTGCCAGCAGCCCCCGGGACAGGGGTAGCGGGGAGCTGTTTTTT
J: TRBJ1-1; V: TRBV2; size: NA; D: NA; CDR3: CASTGGAGAEAFF; DNA: TGTGCCAGCACCGGAGGGGCCGGGGCTGAAGCTTTCTTT
J: TRBJ1-1; V: TRBV4-3; size: few; D: NA; CDR3: CASSQYRAQNTEAFF; DNA: TGCGCCAGCAGCCAATACAGGGCTCAGAACACTGAAGCTTTCTTT
J: TRBJ2-7; V: TRBV30; size: once; D: NA; CDR3: CAWSHRPDGQQYF; DNA: TGTGCCTGGAGTCACAGGCCCGACGGGCAGCAGTACTTC
J: TRBJ1-4; V: TRBV5-1; size: few; D: TRBD1; CDR3: CASSLGTGANEKLFF; DNA: TGCGCCAGCAGCTTGGGCACAGGGGCTAATGAAAAACTGTTTTTT
J: TRBJ2-5; V: TRBV30; size: NA; D: TRBD1; CDR3: CAWSPTTPGQGVLSQETQYF; DNA: TGTGCCTGGAGTCCCACGACACCTGGGCAGGGGGTGCTGAGCCAAGAGACCCAGTACTTC
J: TRBJ2-1; V: TRBV9; size: NA; D: TRBD2; CDR3: CASTSGGGYNEQFF; DNA: TGTGCCAGTACTAGCGGGGGGGGTTACAATGAGCAGTTCTTC